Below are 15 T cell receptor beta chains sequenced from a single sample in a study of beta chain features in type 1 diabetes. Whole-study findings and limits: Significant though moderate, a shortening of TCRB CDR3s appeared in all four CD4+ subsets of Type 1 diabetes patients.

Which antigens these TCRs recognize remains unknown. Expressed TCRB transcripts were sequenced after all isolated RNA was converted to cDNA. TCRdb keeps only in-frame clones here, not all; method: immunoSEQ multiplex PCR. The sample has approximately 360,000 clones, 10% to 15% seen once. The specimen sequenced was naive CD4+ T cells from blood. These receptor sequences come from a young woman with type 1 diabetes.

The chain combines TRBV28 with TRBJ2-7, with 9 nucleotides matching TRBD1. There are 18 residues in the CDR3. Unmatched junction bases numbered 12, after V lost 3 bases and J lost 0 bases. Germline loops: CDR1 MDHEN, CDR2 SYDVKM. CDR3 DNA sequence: TGTGCCAGCAGTTTCGGGACAGGGCTTCATCCTGGCTCCTACGAGCAGTACTTC. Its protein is CASSFGTGLHPGSYEQYF. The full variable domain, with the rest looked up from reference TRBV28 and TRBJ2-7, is DVKVTQSSRYLVKRTGEKVFLECVQDMDHENMFWYRQDPGLGLRLIYFSYDVKMKEKGDIPEGYSVSREKKERFSLILESASTNQTSMYLCASSFGTGLHPGSYEQYFGPGTRLTVT.

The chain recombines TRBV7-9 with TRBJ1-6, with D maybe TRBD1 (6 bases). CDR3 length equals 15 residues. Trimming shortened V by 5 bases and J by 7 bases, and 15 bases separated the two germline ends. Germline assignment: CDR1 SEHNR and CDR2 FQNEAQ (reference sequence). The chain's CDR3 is CASSPEGRGNSPLHF. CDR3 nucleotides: TGTGCCAGCAGCCCCGAAGGTAGGGGGAATTCACCCCTCCACTTT.

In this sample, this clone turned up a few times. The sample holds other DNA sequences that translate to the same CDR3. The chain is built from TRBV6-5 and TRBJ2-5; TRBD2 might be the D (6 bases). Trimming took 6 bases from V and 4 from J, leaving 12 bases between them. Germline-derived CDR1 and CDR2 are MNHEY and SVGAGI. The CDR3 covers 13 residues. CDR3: CASRSGGRETQYF. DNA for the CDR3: TGTGCCAGCAGGTCCGGGGGACGAGAGACCCAGTACTTC.

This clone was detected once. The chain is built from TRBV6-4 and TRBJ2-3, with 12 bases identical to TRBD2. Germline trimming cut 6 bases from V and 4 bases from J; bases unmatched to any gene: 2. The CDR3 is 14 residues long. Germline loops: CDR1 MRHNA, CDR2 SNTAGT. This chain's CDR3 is CASSRTSGADTQYF. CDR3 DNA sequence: TGTGCCAGCAGCCGGACTAGCGGGGCAGATACGCAGTATTTT.

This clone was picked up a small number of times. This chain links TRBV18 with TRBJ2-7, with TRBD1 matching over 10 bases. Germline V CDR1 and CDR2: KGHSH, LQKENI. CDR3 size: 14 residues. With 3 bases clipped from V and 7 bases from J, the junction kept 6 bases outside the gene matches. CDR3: CASSPGTGVREQYF. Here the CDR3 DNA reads TGTGCCAGCTCACCCGGGACAGGGGTTAGGGAGCAGTACTTC.

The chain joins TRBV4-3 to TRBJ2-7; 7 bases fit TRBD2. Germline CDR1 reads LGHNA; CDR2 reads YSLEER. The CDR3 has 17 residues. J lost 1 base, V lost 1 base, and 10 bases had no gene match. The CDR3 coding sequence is TGCGCCAGCAGCCAAGCCCTCCTGGATAGCGGGTCCTACGAGCAGTACTTC. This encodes CASSQALLDSGSYEQYF.

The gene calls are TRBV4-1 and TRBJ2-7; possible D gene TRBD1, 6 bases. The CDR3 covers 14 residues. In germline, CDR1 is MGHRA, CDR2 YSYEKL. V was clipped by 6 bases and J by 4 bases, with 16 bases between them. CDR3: CASSPRGRIYEQYF. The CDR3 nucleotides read TGCGCCAGCAGTCCCAGGGGCCGGATTTACGAGCAGTACTTC.

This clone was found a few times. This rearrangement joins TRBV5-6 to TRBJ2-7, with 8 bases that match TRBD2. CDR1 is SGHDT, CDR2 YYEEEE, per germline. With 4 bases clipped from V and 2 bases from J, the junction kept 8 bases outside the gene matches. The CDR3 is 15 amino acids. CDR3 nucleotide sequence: TGTGCCAGCAGCCCCCGGGAGGGCCTTGCCTACGAGCAGTACTTC. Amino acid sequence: CASSPREGLAYEQYF.

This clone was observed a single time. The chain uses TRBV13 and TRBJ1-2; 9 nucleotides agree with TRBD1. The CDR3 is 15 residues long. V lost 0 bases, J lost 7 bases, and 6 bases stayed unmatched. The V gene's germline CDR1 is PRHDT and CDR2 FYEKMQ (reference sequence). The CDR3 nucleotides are TGTGCCAGCAGCTTAGGCCCGGGACAGGGTCCTGGCTACACCTTC. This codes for CASSLGPGQGPGYTF.

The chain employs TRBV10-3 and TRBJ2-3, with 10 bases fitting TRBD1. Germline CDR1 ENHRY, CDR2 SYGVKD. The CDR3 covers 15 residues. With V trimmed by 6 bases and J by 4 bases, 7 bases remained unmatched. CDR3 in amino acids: CAIRGTGEKADTQYF. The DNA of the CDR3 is TGTGCCATCAGAGGGACAGGGGAAAAGGCAGATACGCAGTATTTT.

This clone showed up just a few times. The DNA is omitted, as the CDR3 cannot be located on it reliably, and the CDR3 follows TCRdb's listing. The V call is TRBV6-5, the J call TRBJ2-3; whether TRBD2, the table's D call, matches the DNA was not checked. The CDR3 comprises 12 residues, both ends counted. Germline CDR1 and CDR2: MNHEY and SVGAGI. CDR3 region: CASSDWAGGSYF.

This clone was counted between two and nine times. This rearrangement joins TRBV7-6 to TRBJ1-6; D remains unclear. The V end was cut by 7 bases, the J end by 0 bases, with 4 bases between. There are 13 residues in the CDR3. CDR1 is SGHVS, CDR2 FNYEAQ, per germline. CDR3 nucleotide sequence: TGTGCCAGCACTAGCTCCTATAATTCACCCCTCCACTTT. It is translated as CASTSSYNSPLHF.

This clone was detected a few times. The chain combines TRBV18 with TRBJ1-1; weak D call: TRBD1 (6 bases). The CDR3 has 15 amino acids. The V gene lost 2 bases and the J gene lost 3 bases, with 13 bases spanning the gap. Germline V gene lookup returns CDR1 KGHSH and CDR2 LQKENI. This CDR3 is CASSPMSQGYTEAFF. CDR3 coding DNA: TGTGCCAGCTCACCAATGTCCCAGGGGTACACTGAAGCTTTCTTT.

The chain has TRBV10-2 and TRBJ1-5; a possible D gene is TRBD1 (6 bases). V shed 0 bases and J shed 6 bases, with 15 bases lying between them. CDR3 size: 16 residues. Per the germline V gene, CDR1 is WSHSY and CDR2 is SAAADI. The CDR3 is CASSESGGQGSQPQHF. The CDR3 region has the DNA TGCGCCAGCAGTGAGTCGGGTGGGCAGGGGAGTCAGCCCCAGCATTTT.

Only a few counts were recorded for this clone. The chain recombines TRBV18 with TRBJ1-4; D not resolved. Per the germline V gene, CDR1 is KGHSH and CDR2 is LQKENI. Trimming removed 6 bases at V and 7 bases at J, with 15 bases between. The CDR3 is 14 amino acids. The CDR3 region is CASSPGIVGEKLFF. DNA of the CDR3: TGTGCCAGCTCCCCCGGGATAGTGGGTGAAAAACTGTTTTTT.